Listed here are 30 T cell receptor beta chains from one sample, sequenced in a study of blood T cell repertoires in COVID-19. Sequenced by immunoSEQ multiplex PCR; TCRdb stores in-frame clones only, minus some. The repertoire includes around 360,000 clones, around 87% of them detected once, and around 1.9% sits in the top ten. The sequenced sample was PBMCs or T cells enriched from blood (not recorded which). The receptors here all came from a man aged 40-49 years in a cohort exposed to, infected with or recovered from COVID-19 (not recorded which).

V gene TRBV19 combines with J gene TRBJ2-7, with 11 bases matching TRBD2. The CDR3 totals 14 residues. V lost 5 bases to trimming and J lost 2 bases; unmatched junction nucleotides: 2. The germline V gene has CDR1 LNHDA and CDR2 SQIVND (reference sequence). The CDR3 nucleotides read TGTGCCAGTAGTTTGGGACTAGCGGCCTACGAGCAGTACTTC. Protein: CASSLGLAAYEQYF. The variable domain in full, with the rest retrieved from reference TRBV19 and TRBJ2-7, is DGGITQSPKYLFRKEGQNVTLSCEQNLNHDAMYWYRQDPGQGLRLIYYSQIVNDFQKGDIAEGYSVSREKKESFPLTVTSAQKNPTAFYLCASSLGLAAYEQYFGPGTRLTVT.

This rearrangement joins TRBV25-1 to TRBJ2-1; tentatively, D is TRBD2 (5 bases). The CDR3 runs 13 residues. V shed 9 bases and J shed 0 bases, with 9 bases lying between them. Germline lookup yields CDR1 MGHDK and CDR2 SYGVNS. The CDR3 loop is CASSANSYNEQFF. The CDR3 bases are TGTGCCAGTAGCGCCAACTCCTACAATGAGCAGTTCTTC.

This chain links TRBV4-1 with TRBJ2-1; 11 bases agree with TRBD2. Germline lookup yields CDR1 MGHRA and CDR2 YSYEKL. The CDR3 runs to 17 residues. The junction had 10 bases not matched to a gene; V was cut back by 0 bases and J by 9 bases. The CDR3 bases are TGCGCCAGCAGCCAAGATCTGGCAGGGCTAGCGGGGGGTGAGCAGTTCTTC. Translated: CASSQDLAGLAGGEQFF.

This clone has just a few counts. The genes are TRBV14 and TRBJ2-7, with 8 bases lining up with TRBD2. J lost 6 bases, V lost 0 bases, and 4 bases had no gene match. The CDR3 extends over 14 amino acids. CDR1 is SGHDN, CDR2 FVKESK, per germline. The CDR3 nucleotides are TGTGCCAGCAGCCAAGATCTACTAGCGGCCGAGCAGTACTTC. As protein: CASSQDLLAAEQYF.

This rearrangement joins TRBV9 to TRBJ2-1; 8 bases are a match to TRBD2. CDR3 length: 15 amino acids. Germline CDR1 SGDLS, CDR2 YYNGEE. The J segment lost 8 bases and the V segment lost 1 base, leaving 8 bases of the junction unmatched. CDR3 sequence (DNA): TGTGCCAGCAGCGTAACTCCTACGGGAGGGTATGAGCAGTTCTTC. Its translation is CASSVTPTGGYEQFF.

The rearrangement joins TRBV3-1 (or the pseudogene TRBV3-2) to TRBJ2-1; TRBD2 matches 13 bases. The CDR3 runs to 17 residues. The germline CDR1 and CDR2 sequences are LGHDT and YNNKEL (reference sequence). V dropped 7 bases and J dropped 0; count of bases not matched to a gene: 6. The CDR3 coding sequence is TGTGCCAGCACCGGACTAGCGGGAGTGGGCTCCTACAATGAGCAGTTCTTC. Translation: CASTGLAGVGSYNEQFF.

The rearrangement joins TRBV3-1 (or the pseudogene TRBV3-2) to TRBJ1-5; the D is unclear. This CDR3 is built from 15 residues. The V gene's germline CDR1 is LGHDT and CDR2 YNNKEL (reference sequence). V lost 5 bases, J lost 0 bases, and 11 bases lay in between. The DNA for the CDR3 is TGTGCCAGCAGCATGACCGCGGGTAGCAATCAGCCCCAGCATTTT. It codes for CASSMTAGSNQPQHF.

The chain has TRBV5-5 and TRBJ1-2; D is perhaps TRBD1 (5 bases). The ends were cut back, 4 bases at V and 4 bases at J, with 17 bases in the middle. The CDR3 is made up of 15 amino acids. In germline, CDR1 is SGHKS, CDR2 YYEKEE (reference sequence). The CDR3 DNA reads as TGTGCCAGCAGCAAAATGGGGACTGGGCTCTATGGCTACACCTTC. This encodes CASSKMGTGLYGYTF.

The V and J genes are TRBV10-2 and TRBJ1-1; 9 positions agree with TRBD1. The CDR3 is 15 amino acids. Germline lookup yields CDR1 WSHSY and CDR2 SAAADI. The ends lost 7 bases at V and 4 bases at J; junction bases unmatched: 10. DNA of the CDR3: TGCGCCAGCATCTTACCACAGGGGGCTGGCACTGAAGCTTTCTTT. This translates into CASILPQGAGTEAFF.

This clone was recorded only once. CDR3 sequence reads: CASSQDVGTGAEKLFF. DNA of the CDR3: TGTGCCAGCAGCCAAGATGTCGGGACAGGGGCTGAAAAACTGTTTTTT. The chain recombines TRBV4-2 with TRBJ1-4; 10 bases align to TRBD1. The germline gives CDR1 LGHNA, CDR2 YNFKEQ. The CDR3 is 16 residues long. J gave up 7 bases and V 0 bases, and 5 bases lay outside the gene matches.

This rearrangement joins TRBV5-6 to TRBJ2-1, with 7 bases identical to TRBD2. V shed 4 bases and J 2 bases; nucleotides not matched to a gene: 6. Germline lookup yields CDR1 SGHDT and CDR2 YYEEEE. This CDR3 spans 15 amino acids. CDR3 DNA: TGTGCCAGCAGCAGCCTAGCGGCCCCCTACAATGAGCAGTTCTTC. Translating gives CASSSLAAPYNEQFF.

V and J are TRBV28 and TRBJ2-7; 9 bases fit TRBD2. Germline CDR1 MDHEN, CDR2 SYDVKM. The CDR3 consists of 16 residues. V dropped 7 bases and J dropped 2; count of bases not matched to a gene: 12. The CDR3 here is CASTLQLTSGTYEQYF. In DNA form, the CDR3 reads TGTGCCAGCACCCTCCAACTGACTAGCGGTACCTACGAGCAGTACTTC. The full variable domain, in which reference TRBV28 and TRBJ2-7 provide the parts outside the CDR3, is DVKVTQSSRYLVKRTGEKVFLECVQDMDHENMFWYRQDPGLGLRLIYFSYDVKMKEKGDIPEGYSVSREKKERFSLILESASTNQTSMYLCASTLQLTSGTYEQYFGPGTRLTVT.

This chain connects TRBV5-1 to TRBJ2-1; unclear D gene. V was shortened by 0 bases and J by 7 bases, with 8 bases between the two germline ends. CDR3 length: 13 amino acids. CDR1 is SGHRS and CDR2 is YFSETQ in the germline V gene. CDR3 DNA: TGCGCCAGCAGCTTGGGGCCAGAAAATGAGCAGTTCTTC. Its translation: CASSLGPENEQFF.

In its sample, this clone was seen a few times. The chain recombines TRBV28 with TRBJ2-5; 8 bases match TRBD2. The J segment lost 2 bases and the V segment lost 5 bases, leaving 4 bases of the junction unmatched. Germline CDR1 and CDR2: MDHEN and SYDVKM. This CDR3 is built from 14 residues. The CDR3, as DNA: TGTGCCAGCAGTATAGCGGGACGACAAGAGACCCAGTACTTC. This codes for CASSIAGRQETQYF.

The chain carries TRBV5-1 and TRBJ2-7, with 10 bases lining up with TRBD1. Germline V gene data show CDR1 as SGHRS and CDR2 as YFSETQ. The CDR3 spans 15 residues. V was clipped by 1 base and J by 6 bases; unmatched bases: 7. For the CDR3, the DNA is TGCGCCAGCAGCTTGTCGACAGGGGGCTTTCGCGAGCAGTACTTC. Its translation is CASSLSTGGFREQYF.

The J gene is TRBJ2-3, the V gene TRBV3-1 (or the pseudogene TRBV3-2); 9 positions agree with TRBD2. Germline V gene lookup returns CDR1 LGHDT and CDR2 YNNKEL (reference sequence). This CDR3 has 16 amino acids. J lost 3 bases, V lost 4 bases, and 8 bases had no gene match. CDR3 DNA: TGTGCCAGCAGCCCAATAGCGGGAGTGTGGACAGATACGCAGTATTTT. Translated: CASSPIAGVWTDTQYF.

The genes are TRBV7-6 and TRBJ2-7; 9 positions match TRBD2. The CDR3 is 16 residues long. CDR1 and CDR2 from the germline V gene are SGHVS and FNYEAQ. After removal of 1 base from V and 7 bases from J, the junction contained 11 bases not matched to a gene. Written as DNA, the CDR3 is TGTGCCAGCAGCTTAGGTGTTGCGGGAGGGCCGGGAGAGCAGTACTTC. It codes for CASSLGVAGGPGEQYF.

The chain couples TRBV18 to TRBJ2-4; 8 bases line up with TRBD1. With 6 bases clipped from V and 5 bases from J, the junction kept 6 bases outside the gene matches. The CDR3 is 14 amino acids. Looked up from germline, CDR1 is KGHSH and CDR2 is LQKENI. The CDR3 DNA is TGTGCCAGCTCCCCGACAGGGGAAGAAAACATTCAGTACTTC. Translated, it gives CASSPTGEENIQYF.

The chain joins TRBV28 to TRBJ1-2, with D unresolved. Germline CDR1 reads MDHEN; CDR2 reads SYDVKM. The V gene lost 3 bases and the J gene lost 6 bases, with 14 bases spanning the gap. This CDR3 contains 14 residues. The CDR3 loop reads CASSFGDGSDGYTF. As DNA, the CDR3 is TGTGCCAGCAGTTTTGGAGACGGGTCGGATGGCTACACCTTC.

The CDR3 is CASSRGGGSDTQYF. For the CDR3, the DNA is TGTGCCAGTTCCCGAGGGGGGGGATCAGATACGCAGTATTTT. V usage is TRBV6-4 and J usage is TRBJ2-3; D possibly corresponds to TRBD2 (7 bases). The V end lost 9 bases, the J end lost 4 bases, and 17 bases lay between the germline ends. Germline-derived CDR1 and CDR2 are MRHNA and SNTAGT. This CDR3 is built from 14 residues.

The chain is built from TRBV6-1 and TRBJ1-5, with 8 nucleotides matching TRBD1. This CDR3 is built from 17 residues. The germline CDR1 and CDR2 sequences are MNHNS and SASEGT. The junction had 10 bases not matched to a gene; V was cut back by 4 bases and J by 2 bases. In nucleotides, the CDR3 is TGTGCCAGCAGTGGGGGGGGCAGGGGGCAAGGCAATCAGCCCCAGCATTTT. Protein: CASSGGGRGQGNQPQHF.

The CDR3 loop is CASSLKNTGELFF. CDR3 nucleotides: TGTGCCAGCAGTCTAAAGAACACCGGGGAGCTGTTTTTT. This chain links TRBV11-3 with TRBJ2-2; D is uncertain. Germline V gene lookup returns CDR1 SGHNT and CDR2 YENEEA. The V and J ends lost 6 bases and 1 base respectively, with 6 bases between them. This CDR3 is 13 amino acids long.

The V gene is TRBV3-1 (or the pseudogene TRBV3-2), the J gene TRBJ1-2, with 7 nucleotides matching TRBD1. With V trimmed by 3 bases and J by 7 bases, 5 bases remained unmatched. Germline lookup yields CDR1 LGHDT and CDR2 YNNKEL (reference sequence). The CDR3 runs to 13 residues. CDR3 DNA: TGTGCCAGCAGCCAGAACAGGGGTGGTGGCTACACCTTC. Protein product: CASSQNRGGGYTF.

This clone was found once. The V call is TRBV9, the J call TRBJ2-7, with 16 bases identical to TRBD2. V was pared by 3 bases and J by 2 bases, with 2 bases of the junction left unmatched. The germline V gene encodes CDR1 SGDLS and CDR2 YYNGEE. This CDR3 has 16 amino acids. CDR3 protein: CASSAGLAGGPYEQYF. The CDR3 nucleotides read TGTGCCAGCAGCGCGGGACTAGCGGGAGGGCCCTACGAGCAGTACTTC.

The V and J genes are TRBV4-1 and TRBJ2-6; perhaps TRBD1 as D (6 bases). V lost 5 bases to trimming and J lost 2 bases, with 10 bases between them. CDR3 size: 15 residues. CDR1 MGHRA and CDR2 YSYEKL come from the germline V gene. The CDR3 loop reads CASSKRQAGANVLTF. CDR3 DNA sequence: TGCGCCAGCAGCAAGCGACAGGCTGGGGCCAACGTCCTGACTTTC.

The chain joins TRBV11-1 to TRBJ2-3; TRBD1 matches at 7 bases. This CDR3 has 14 amino acids. J was trimmed by 5 bases and V by 2 bases; bases with no gene match: 4. Germline lookup yields CDR1 SGHAT and CDR2 FQDESV (reference sequence). CDR3 loop: CASSLKQGRDTQYF. The CDR3 bases are TGTGCCAGCAGCTTAAAACAGGGGAGAGATACGCAGTATTTT.

This chain connects TRBV7-6 to TRBJ2-6, with 7 bases lining up with TRBD1. The V gene end was trimmed by 5 bases and the J gene end by 0 bases; junction bases not matched to a gene: 19. There are 21 residues in the CDR3. Germline CDR1 and CDR2: SGHVS and FNYEAQ. The CDR3 here is CASSQQISHSGQVSGANVLTF. For the CDR3, the DNA is TGTGCCAGCAGCCAACAAATAAGTCATTCAGGACAGGTCTCTGGGGCCAACGTCCTGACTTTC.

This chain connects TRBV5-1 to TRBJ1-2; 8 bases match TRBD1. Losses at the gene ends were 0 bases for V and 1 base for J; bases not matched to a gene: 8. The CDR3 runs to 17 residues. In germline, CDR1 is SGHRS, CDR2 YFSETQ. CDR3 amino acids: CASSLDGQGDLNYGYTF. DNA for the CDR3: TGCGCCAGCAGCTTGGACGGACAGGGAGACCTTAACTATGGCTACACCTTC.

This chain uses TRBV6-2 or TRBV6-3 with TRBJ2-2; TRBD1 matches at 7 bases. J gave up 6 bases and V 6 bases, and 4 bases lay outside the gene matches. CDR1 and CDR2 from the germline V gene are MNHEY and SVGEGT. The CDR3 has 13 residues. CDR3 nucleotide sequence: TGTGCCAGCAGCCCACAGGGGCCCGGGGAGCTGTTTTTT. It yields the protein CASSPQGPGELFF.

The rearrangement uses TRBV28 and TRBJ1-1; D gene ambiguous. Trimming stripped 6 bases from V and 1 base from J, with 15 bases between. Germline loops: CDR1 MDHEN, CDR2 SYDVKM. The CDR3 runs 15 residues. In nucleotides, the CDR3 is TGTGCCAGCAGCCCCGCAGGCAGAAAGAACACTGAAGCTTTCTTT. Translation: CASSPAGRKNTEAFF.